The rows below give T cell receptor beta chains drawn from one sample of a study of radiotherapy plus CTLA-4 blockade in lung cancer. Measured with immunoSEQ multiplex PCR; TCRdb has only the in-frame clones, and not every one. The sample has some 18,000 clones, about 84% seen once; the top ten hold 23%. Sequenced material: peripheral blood, taken from a patient treated with radiotherapy plus ipilimumab. The origin of the receptors is a human donor with non-small cell lung cancer whose response to radiotherapy plus ipilimumab could not be evaluated. Each CDR3 is given without its conserved first and last residue. Not all rows give a size; the values are once, few, many and, for expanded clones, a class.

J,size,V,CDR3
TRBJ2-5,once,TRBV5-3,ARSGKAGLLETQY
TRBJ1-1,.,TRBV7-8,ASSVYSGTGNTEAF
TRBJ2-2,few,TRBV28,ASNPRVVGELF
TRBJ2-3,.,TRBV6-5,ASSYGQGTDTQY
TRBJ2-2,.,TRBV29-1,SALGARRELF
TRBJ2-2,.,TRBV19,ASRRGDRDTGELF
TRBJ2-3,once,TRBV6-1,ASSEFGGAGTDTQY
TRBJ2-1,.,TRBV9,ASSVGDFGSYNEQF
TRBJ1-2,.,TRBV7-2,ASSRGQGANYGYT
TRBJ2-3,.,TRBV2,ASRGQGADTQY
TRBJ1-6,.,TRBV6-4,ASSERGQGSSPLH
TRBJ2-3,.,TRBV10-3,AISGGGADTQY